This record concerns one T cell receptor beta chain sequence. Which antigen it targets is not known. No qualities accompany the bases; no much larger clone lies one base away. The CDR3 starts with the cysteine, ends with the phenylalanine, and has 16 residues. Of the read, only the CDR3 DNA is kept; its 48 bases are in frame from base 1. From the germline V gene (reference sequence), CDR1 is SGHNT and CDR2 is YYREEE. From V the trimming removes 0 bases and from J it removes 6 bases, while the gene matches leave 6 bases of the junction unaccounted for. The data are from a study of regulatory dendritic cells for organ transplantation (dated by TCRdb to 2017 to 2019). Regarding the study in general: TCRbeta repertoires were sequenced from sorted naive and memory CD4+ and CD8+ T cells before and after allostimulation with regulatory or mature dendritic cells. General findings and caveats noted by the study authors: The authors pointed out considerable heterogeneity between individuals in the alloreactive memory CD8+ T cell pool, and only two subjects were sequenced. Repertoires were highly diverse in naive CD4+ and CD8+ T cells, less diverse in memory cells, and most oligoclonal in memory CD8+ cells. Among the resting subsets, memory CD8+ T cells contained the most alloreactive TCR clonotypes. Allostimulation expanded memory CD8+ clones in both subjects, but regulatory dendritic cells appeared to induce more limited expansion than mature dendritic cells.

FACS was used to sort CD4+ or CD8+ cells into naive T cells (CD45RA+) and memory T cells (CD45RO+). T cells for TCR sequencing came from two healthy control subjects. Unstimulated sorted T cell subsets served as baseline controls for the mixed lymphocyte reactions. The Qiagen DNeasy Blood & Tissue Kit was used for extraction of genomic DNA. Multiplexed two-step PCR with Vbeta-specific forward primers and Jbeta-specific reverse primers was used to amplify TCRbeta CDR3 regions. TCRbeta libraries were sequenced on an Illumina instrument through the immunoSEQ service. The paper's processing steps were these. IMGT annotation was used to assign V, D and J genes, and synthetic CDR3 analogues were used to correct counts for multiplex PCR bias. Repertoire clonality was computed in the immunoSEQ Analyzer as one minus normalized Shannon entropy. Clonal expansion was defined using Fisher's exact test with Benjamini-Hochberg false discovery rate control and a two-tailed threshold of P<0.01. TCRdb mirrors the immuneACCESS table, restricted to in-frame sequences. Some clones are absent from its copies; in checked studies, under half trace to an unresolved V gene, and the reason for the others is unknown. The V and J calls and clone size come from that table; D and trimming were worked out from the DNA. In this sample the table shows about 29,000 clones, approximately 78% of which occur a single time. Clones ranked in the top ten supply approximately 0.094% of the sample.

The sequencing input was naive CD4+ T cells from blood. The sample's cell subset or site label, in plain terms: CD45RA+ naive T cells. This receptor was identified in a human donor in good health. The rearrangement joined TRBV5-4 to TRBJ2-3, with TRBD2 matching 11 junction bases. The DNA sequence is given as TGTGCCAGCAGCTTGGTAGCGGGGGGGCCCACGGATACGCAGTATTTT. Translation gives CASSLVAGGPTDTQYF.